Following are 22 T cell receptor beta chains from one sample sequenced in a study of regulatory T cells in long-lasting Graves disease. Assembly of TCR beta libraries relied on iRepertoire HTBI primers together with Arm-PCR of CDR3 regions. TCRdb independently ran MiXCR on the multiplex PCR reads; one entry per CDR3 protein. The sample comprises 620,000 or so distinct CDR3 sequences, less than 20% of which are singletons, and 15% to 20% rests with the top ten. Indicated time point: newly diagnosed GD, antithyroid drugs for less than 3 months. TCR sequences were obtained from RNA taken from PBMCs. The same data also contributed to another study, on T cells in Graves' hyperthyroidism and ophthalmopathy.

Sequences were derived from peripheral blood mononuclear cells (PBMCs), sampled at new diagnosis, from a patient treated with antithyroid drugs. All receptors come from a woman in her twenties or thirties with Graves disease.

This clonotype was counted many times. The CDR3 region has the DNA TGTGCCAGTTGGGGGGGTATTGACCCCCATCAGCCCCAGCATTTT. This sequence encodes CASWGGIDPHQPQHF. V and J are TRBV27 and TRBJ1-5, with D perhaps matching TRBD1 (5 bases). The V gene lost 9 bases and the J gene lost 5 bases, with 20 bases spanning the gap. The CDR3 has 15 residues. Germline V gene lookup returns CDR1 MNHEY and CDR2 SMNVEV (reference sequence).

The rearrangement links TRBV7-2 to TRBJ2-3; a weak D match, TRBD1 (5 bases). The CDR3 is made up of 17 amino acids. Germline V CDR1 and CDR2: SGHTA, FQGNSA. Trimming left V 1 base short and J 4 bases short, with 18 bases between. The CDR3 reads CASSLDTHRTGPDTQYF. DNA for the CDR3: TGTGCCAGCAGCTTAGACACACATCGAACAGGACCAGATACGCAGTATTTT.

At least ten counts were recorded for this clonotype. The V call is TRBV12-3 or TRBV12-4, the J call TRBJ2-2, with no clear D. The CDR3 runs 13 residues. V lost 2 bases and J lost 5, with 6 bases in between. The chain's CDR3 is CASSLIGTGELFF. DNA for the CDR3: TGTGCCAGCAGTTTAATCGGTACCGGGGAGCTGTTTTTT.

This sequence joins TRBV6-2 or TRBV6-3 and TRBJ2-5; TRBD1 might be the D (5 bases). V gave up 2 bases and J gave up 4 bases, with 11 bases separating them. Germline lookup yields CDR1 MNHEY and CDR2 SVGEGT. The CDR3 consists of 14 residues. The CDR3 DNA sequence: TGTGCCAGCAGTTACCAGGGCCGGGCAGAGACCCAGTACTTC. This codes for CASSYQGRAETQYF.

This clonotype turned up a few times. The CDR3 nucleotides are TGTGCCAGCCGAGGGGGACTAGCGGGAGGTTCCGGGTCCTACAATGAGCAGTTCTTC. It yields the protein CASRGGLAGGSGSYNEQFF. The chain joins TRBV5-6 to TRBJ2-1, with 15 bases fitting TRBD2. V lost 7 bases, J lost 1 base, and 12 bases stayed unmatched. The CDR3 is made up of 19 amino acids. Germline CDR1 SGHDT, CDR2 YYEEEE.

In this sample, this clonotype turned up a few times. V and J are TRBV11-2 and TRBJ2-2, with 8 bases matching TRBD2. This CDR3 is built from 15 residues. V shed 6 bases, J shed 6 bases, and the junction held 9 bases outside the gene matches. Germline V CDR1 and CDR2: SGHAT, FQNNGV. Here the CDR3 reads CASSILRGGAGELFF. The DNA for the CDR3 is TGTGCCAGCAGTATACTTCGGGGGGGCGCCGGGGAGCTGTTTTTT.

This clonotype was seen more than once but under ten times. The J gene is TRBJ2-1, the V gene TRBV7-9; tentatively, D is TRBD1 (5 bases). The germline gives CDR1 SEHNR, CDR2 FQNEAQ (reference sequence). The V end lost 3 bases, the J end lost 4 bases, and 22 bases lay between the germline ends. The CDR3 length is 18 residues. CDR3 loop: CASSLTQGSLLGYNEQFF. The CDR3 nucleotides are TGTGCCAGCAGCTTGACGCAGGGCTCACTATTGGGATACAATGAGCAGTTCTTC.

This clonotype was picked up many times. The chain has TRBV12-3 or TRBV12-4 and TRBJ2-7; no firm D call. The V end lost 1 base, the J end lost 7 bases, and 11 bases lay between the germline ends. CDR3 length: 13 amino acids. The CDR3 DNA reads as TGTGCCAGCAGTTTAGTTCTTCTAGGGGAGCAGTACTTC. Residues: CASSLVLLGEQYF.

The chain is built from TRBV27 and TRBJ2-1, with D possibly TRBD2 on 6 matching bases. This CDR3 is 15 amino acids long. Germline-derived CDR1 and CDR2 are MNHEY and SMNVEV (reference sequence). Trimming pared 4 bases from V and 6 bases from J, leaving 16 bases between. The CDR3 protein is CASSSGGKGSNEQFF. The CDR3, as DNA: TGTGCCAGCAGTTCCGGCGGGAAGGGGAGCAATGAGCAGTTCTTC.

The chain links TRBV15 to TRBJ2-5; a possible D gene is TRBD2 (5 bases). The CDR3 length is 14 residues. V was shortened by 11 bases and J by 2 bases, with 18 bases between the two germline ends. Germline lookup yields CDR1 LNHNV and CDR2 YYDKDF (reference sequence). This CDR3 is CASRGPNIQETQYF. The DNA for the CDR3 is TGTGCCTCCCGCGGGCCCAATATACAAGAGACCCAGTACTTC. The full variable domain, completed using reference TRBV15 and TRBJ2-5, is DAMVIQNPRYQVTQFGKPVTLSCSQTLNHNVMYWYQQKSSQAPKLLFHYYDKDFNNEADTPDNFQSRRPNTSFCFLDIRSPGLGDTAMYLCASRGPNIQETQYFGPGTRLLVL.

A few counts support this clonotype. The rearrangement uses TRBV5-6 and TRBJ1-5; TRBD1 aligns across 11 bases. Losses at the gene ends were 4 bases for V and 0 bases for J; bases not matched to a gene: 6. Germline V lookup: CDR1 SGHDT, CDR2 YYEEEE. The CDR3 length is 17 residues. This CDR3 reads CASSLGTGGYSNQPQHF. CDR3 bases: TGTGCCAGCAGCCTGGGGACAGGGGGATATAGCAATCAGCCCCAGCATTTT. Based on the CDR3 plus reference TRBV5-6 and TRBJ1-5, the full variable domain is DAGVTQSPTHLIKTRGQQVTLRCSPKSGHDTVSWYQQALGQGPQFIFQYYEEEERQRGNFPDRFSGHQFPNYSSELNVNALLLGDSALYLCASSLGTGGYSNQPQHFGDGTRLSIL.

This chain uses TRBV28 with TRBJ1-6; D not certain. Germline V gene sequence: CDR1 MDHEN, CDR2 SYDVKM. This CDR3 has 16 amino acids. Trimming removed 4 bases at V and 0 bases at J, with 10 bases between. The CDR3 DNA reads as TGTGCCAGCAGTTATTACGAGAGCTCCTATAATTCACCCCTCCACTTT. The encoded protein is CASSYYESSYNSPLHF.

Ten or more counts support this clonotype. The chain combines TRBV7-9 with TRBJ2-2; no clear D. The length of the CDR3 is 12 residues. CDR1 SEHNR and CDR2 FQNEAQ come from the germline V gene (reference sequence). With 5 bases removed from V and 1 base from J, the gap between germline ends came to 2 bases. CDR3 amino acids: CASSLNTGELFF. In DNA, the CDR3 is TGTGCCAGCAGCCTGAACACCGGGGAGCTGTTTTTT.

Notes on this clonotype: A clone one base away is much larger, so this may be a read error. The V call is TRBV2, the J call TRBJ2-5; TRBD2 matches at 7 bases. The V gene's germline CDR1 is SNHLY and CDR2 FYNNEI. The CDR3 spans 17 residues. The V segment lost 5 bases and the J segment 5 bases; nucleotides outside the gene matches: 17. The CDR3 DNA reads as TGTGCCAGCAGTCTGAAGTGGGAGGGCCTCTCCTCGGAGACCCAGTACTTC. It encodes CASSLKWEGLSSETQYF.

This clonotype has only a few counts. This chain connects TRBV6-5 to TRBJ2-3; D is ambiguous. V lost 2 bases to trimming and J lost 5 bases, with 14 bases between them. CDR1 and CDR2 from the germline V gene are MNHEY and SVGAGI. The length of the CDR3 is 15 residues. The CDR3 reads CASSYNSGGRDTQYF. The DNA of the CDR3 is TGTGCCAGCAGTTACAATTCAGGCGGCAGAGATACGCAGTATTTT.

This clonotype occurred many times. The chain carries TRBV7-9 and TRBJ1-1; D unresolved. The germline CDR1 and CDR2 sequences are SEHNR and FQNEAQ (reference sequence). Trimming stripped 3 bases from V and 4 bases from J, with 21 bases between. This CDR3 has 17 amino acids. In nucleotides, the CDR3 is TGTGCCAGCAGCTTGGTTCCGATACGGGAATCATTCACTGAAGCTTTCTTT. Amino acid sequence: CASSLVPIRESFTEAFF.

This clonotype occurred a few times. The rearrangement uses TRBV14 and TRBJ2-2; D is uncertain. Germline V lookup: CDR1 SGHDN, CDR2 FVKESK. This CDR3 is built from 14 residues. V was shortened by 7 bases and J by 2 bases, with 11 bases between the two germline ends. The CDR3 coding sequence is TGTGCCAGCACCCCAGTACCAAACACCGGGGAGCTGTTTTTT. Translation: CASTPVPNTGELFF.

The rearrangement uses TRBV3-1 and TRBJ1-4; maybe TRBD1 (6 bases). CDR1 and CDR2 (germline): LGHDT, YNNKEL (reference sequence). Trimming removed 6 bases at V and 8 bases at J, with 19 bases between. CDR3 length equals 15 residues. The CDR3 DNA reads as TGTGCCAGCAGACACACTATCGCAACAGGGGAAAAACTGTTTTTT. Its translation: CASRHTIATGEKLFF.

Ten or more counts support this clonotype. V is TRBV11-1 and J is TRBJ2-7; possibly TRBD1 for D (5 bases). The CDR3 is made up of 14 amino acids. Germline CDR1 and CDR2: SGHAT and FQDESV (reference sequence). V lost 6 bases and J 4 bases, leaving 16 bases between the germline ends. CDR3 sequence: CASSLTVLGYEQYF. The CDR3 bases are TGTGCCAGCAGTTTGACAGTCCTAGGATACGAGCAGTACTTC.

The CDR3 region is CSAPYRGRYSSSYNSPLHF. DNA for the CDR3: TGCAGTGCTCCCTACAGGGGGCGATACTCGAGCTCCTATAATTCACCCCTCCACTTT. This sequence joins TRBV20-1 and TRBJ1-6, with 9 nucleotides matching TRBD1. V dropped 5 bases and J dropped 0; count of bases not matched to a gene: 14. Per the germline V gene, CDR1 is DFQATT and CDR2 is SNEGSKA (reference sequence). The CDR3 loop spans 19 amino acids.

This clonotype was seen repeatedly, ten times or more. The chain employs TRBV29-1 and TRBJ2-5, with D possibly matching TRBD2 (6 bases). V was clipped by 5 bases and J by 1 base, with 20 bases between them. The germline V gene encodes CDR1 SQVTM and CDR2 ANQGSEA. This CDR3 has 16 amino acids. CDR3 residues: CSVSGEQEMGQETQYF. The CDR3 coding sequence is TGCAGCGTTTCGGGAGAACAGGAGATGGGCCAAGAGACCCAGTACTTC.

The rearrangement uses TRBV12-3 or TRBV12-4 and TRBJ1-3; D remains ambiguous. The CDR3 runs 15 residues. V lost 7 bases and J lost 0, with 13 bases in between. The CDR3 sequence: CASTPNSYSGNTIYF. The CDR3 nucleotides read TGTGCCAGCACCCCTAACAGCTACTCTGGAAACACCATATATTTT.